This T cell receptor beta chain was profiled in a study of T cells after yellow fever vaccination. This clonotype was counted a few times. The target antigen is unknown. Study results and caveats: Abundant bulk-population clonotypes could contaminate the FACS-sorted repertoires. Reappearance after the booster was observed for most primary-vaccination clones (roughly 97% CD4, roughly 90% CD8).

Template switching with 5'RACE generated the TCR cDNA and added a universal primer site and UMIs. TCRdb independently ran MiXCR on the 5' RACE reads; one entry per CDR3 protein. The sample contains about 630,000 distinct CDR3 sequences, 9% to 15% of which appear only once. V gave up 0 bases and J gave up 2 bases, with 12 bases separating them. Germline V gene sequence: CDR1 DFQATT, CDR2 SNEGSKA (reference sequence). The CDR3 is 15 amino acids. This sequence joins TRBV20-1 and TRBJ2-3; TRBD1 or TRBD2 may be the D gene (5 bases each). The sequences come from PBMCs, collected on the day of the yellow fever booster vaccination. The TCR was taken from a man aged 25-45 years who received the YFV17D yellow fever vaccine. The CDR3 here is CSARDVGEYTDTQYF. The CDR3, as DNA: TGCAGTGCTAGAGATGTGGGGGAGTACACAGATACGCAGTATTTT.